The clone carrying this T cell receptor (beta chain) appeared a single time. Samples had at least 7 million PBMCs isolated from them. Total RNA amounts of at least 6 micrograms were extracted per sample. This specimen belongs to a study of blood T cells in healthy people across ages. Next came a second PCR, run for roughly 7 to 12 cycles, which used a sample-barcoded 5' primer along with a J-beta primer mix. Using its own MiXCR run on the 5' RACE reads, TCRdb lists one record per CDR3 protein. Of hundreds of thousands of distinct CDR3 sequences in the sample, 40% to 65% were seen once. The CDR3 extends over 16 amino acids. CDR1 and CDR2 from the germline V gene are SGHTA and FQGTGA.

The sequencing sample was made of blood. This receptor was identified in a man older than 75 in good health. The chain carries TRBV7-3 and TRBJ2-7; perhaps D is TRBD1 or TRBD2 (6 bases each). The J call may be mistaken, given a closer DNA end match to TRBJ2-5. The CDR3 sequence is CASSLGWGATQETQYF. The CDR3 DNA reads TGTGCCAGCAGCTTGGGCTGGGGGGCTACCCAAGAGACCCAGTACTTC.